This entry describes one T cell receptor (beta chain). These data come from a study of blood T cell repertoires in COVID-19. About the research overall: Both acute and convalescent COVID-19 samples were obtained from the United States, Italy and Spain.

Trimming took 1 base from V and 3 from J, leaving 11 bases between them. The CDR3 runs 15 residues. Germline values: CDR1 SGHTA, CDR2 FQGTGA. Per the original data handling: Researchers report that nucleated cell counts were estimated from reference gene primer amplification. This table comes from immunoSEQ multiplex PCR, and its TCRdb copy is limited to in-frame clones, with some not included. The V and J calls and clone size come from that table; D and trimming were worked out from the DNA. The sample has some 370,000 clones; around 87% are singletons. Sequenced sample: peripheral blood. This rearrangement joins TRBV7-3 to TRBJ2-3, with a weak D call TRBD1 (6 bases). The receptor's source is a man between 18 and 35 years old with active or convalescent COVID-19. CDR3 sequence: CASSLRGGSTDTQYF. DNA for the CDR3: TGTGCCAGCAGCTTAAGAGGGGGATCTACAGATACGCAGTATTTT.